A selection of T cell receptor beta chains follows, all from one sample in a study of shared clonotypes between healthy human individuals. Assay used: immunoSEQ multiplex PCR; TCRdb lists only in-frame clones, some missing. In the table there are around 2.5 million clones, approximately 94% of which are singletons. The sequenced sample consisted of naive CD4+ T cells from PBMCs. These receptors all stem from a man aged 18 to 29 in good health. Some clones in this sample may be carry-over from other donors' samples. CDR3s include the opening cysteine and the closing phenylalanine or tryptophan. The size of a clone is reported for some rows only, either as once, few or many, or as a class for expanded clones.

size	V	CDR3
.	TRBV19	CASSIGGDVETQYF
.	TRBV5-6	CASSLNHGGYTF
.	TRBV7-2	CASSFYIAENEQFF
.	TRBV15	CATSRDKGNEKLFF
.	TRBV5-4	CASSLPFTYEQYF
.	TRBV5-1	CASSLKGQGSYGYTF
.	TRBV5-1	CASSLAASTHYGYTF
.	TRBV5-1	CASSLGQVGNTIYF
.	TRBV2	CASSEEAESFYEQYF
.	TRBV5-5	CASSLGQGGYNEQFF
.	TRBV9	CASSRTGGNYGYTF
.	TRBV7-8	CASSPQTGDNEQFF
.	TRBV9	CASSVEAGGNTGELFF
.	TRBV7-9	CASSLKDRGLGEKLFF
.	TRBV4-3	CASSQARGSAETQYF
.	TRBV10-1	CASSGGTNYEQYF
once	TRBV5-6	CASSPLAGASYNEQFF
many	TRBV7-9	CASSARTAGETQYF
.	TRBV28	CASSYRGGSYTEAFF
.	TRBV29-1	CSGSSGSYEQYF
.	TRBV10-3	CAISGLVYEQYF
.	TRBV5-1	CASSLGEAYNEQFF
.	TRBV5-4	CASSLISGAQETQYF
.	TRBV15	CATGLGTSTDTQYF
.	TRBV2	CASSEDRPGGIRNTEAFF
.	TRBV19	CASGPGADTQYF
once	TRBV27	CASSYTSGRSSKHYEQYF
.	TRBV28	CASSLVLGGGNTIYF
.	TRBV7-9	CASSLRAGTSGETQYF
.	TRBV28	CATQRTSGRETQYF
.	TRBV10-3	CAISSPTGENGYTF
.	TRBV2	CASSLGHLEKLFF
once	TRBV25-1	CASSEELTGYEKLFF
.	TRBV2	CASSPNQETQYF
.	TRBV28	CASSSRGSGSPYEQYF
few	TRBV20-1	CSVTHRGAFF
.	TRBV7-8	CASRSRGNSGANVLTF
.	TRBV6-5	CASGGGVNQPQHF
.	TRBV21-1	CASRNYGGLTNSSTDTQYF
once	TRBV18	CASSPGQGLGTGELFF
.	TRBV5-6	CASSPSDRNTEAFF
.	TRBV19	CASSTTGDSYEQYF
.	TRBV6-1	CASSVPNLPGELFF
.	TRBV9	CASSVAPPGQGFEAFF
.	TRBV20-1	CSAMPSGEQYF
.	TRBV28	CASSSGGGPIHNEQFF
.	TRBV4-1	CASSQYSAYNEQFF
.	TRBV27	CASSLRGSYNEQFF
.	TRBV7-9	CASSSNRGSGELFF
.	TRBV30	CAWSRGRTTEAFF
.	TRBV10-1	CASSGADSYEQYF
.	TRBV2	CASSGGLAGVTQYF